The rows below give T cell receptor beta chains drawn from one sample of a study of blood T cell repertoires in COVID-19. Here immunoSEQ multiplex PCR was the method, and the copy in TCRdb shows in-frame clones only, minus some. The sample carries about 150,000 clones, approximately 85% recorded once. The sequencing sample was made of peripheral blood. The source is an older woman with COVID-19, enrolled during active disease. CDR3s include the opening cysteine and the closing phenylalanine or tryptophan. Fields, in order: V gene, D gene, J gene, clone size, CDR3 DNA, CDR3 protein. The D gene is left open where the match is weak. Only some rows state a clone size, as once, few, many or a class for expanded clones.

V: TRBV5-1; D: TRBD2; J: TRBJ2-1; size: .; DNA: TGCGCCAGCAGCTTGGAAGCGGGGGAGAGCTCCTACAATGAGCAGTTCTTC; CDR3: CASSLEAGESSYNEQFF
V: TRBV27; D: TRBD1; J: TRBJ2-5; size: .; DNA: TGTGCCAGCAGTTCCCGGACAGGGCCACTCCAAGAGACCCAGTACTTC; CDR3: CASSSRTGPLQETQYF
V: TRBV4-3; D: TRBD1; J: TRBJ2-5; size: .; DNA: TGCGCCAGCAGCCAATATGGACAGGGGGCGATGGAGACCCAGTACTTC; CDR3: CASSQYGQGAMETQYF
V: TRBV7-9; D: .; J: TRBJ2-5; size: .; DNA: TGTGCCAGCAGCCCTATAGCGGACCAAGAGACCCAGTACTTC; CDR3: CASSPIADQETQYF
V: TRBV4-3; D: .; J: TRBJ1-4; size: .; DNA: TGCGCCAGCAGCCAAGAAACAGGGAAGGGTAATGAAAAACTGTTTTTT; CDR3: CASSQETGKGNEKLFF
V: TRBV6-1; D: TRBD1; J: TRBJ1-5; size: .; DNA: TGTGCCAGCAGTGAAGGGGACAGGGGGTTAAGGCAGCCCCAGCATTTT; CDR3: CASSEGDRGLRQPQHF
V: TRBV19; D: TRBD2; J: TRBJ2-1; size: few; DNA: TGTGCCAGTAGTATCTCGCCGGGACTAGCGGGGGAGCACAATGAGCAGTTCTTC; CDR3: CASSISPGLAGEHNEQFF
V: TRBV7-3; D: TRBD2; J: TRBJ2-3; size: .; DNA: TGTGCCAGCAGCTTATTTGGCGGGGGGCCGCCCACAGATACGCAGTATTTT; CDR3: CASSLFGGGPPTDTQYF
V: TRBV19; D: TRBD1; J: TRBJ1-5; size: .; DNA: TGTGCCAGCTGGGGACAGGACCTTAGCAATCAGCCCCAGCATTTT; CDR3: CASWGQDLSNQPQHF
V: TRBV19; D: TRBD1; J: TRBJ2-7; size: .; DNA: TGTGCCAGTAGTCGACGACAGGGCGCCTACGAGCAGTACTTC; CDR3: CASSRRQGAYEQYF
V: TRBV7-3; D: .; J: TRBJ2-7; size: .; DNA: TGTGCCAGCAGCTTAACGGGGGGTCCCCTCTACGAGCAGTACTTC; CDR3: CASSLTGGPLYEQYF
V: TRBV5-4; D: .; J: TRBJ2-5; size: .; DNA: TGTGCCAGCAGCCCAAGGGGGGACAGCCAAGAGACCCAGTACTTC; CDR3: CASSPRGDSQETQYF
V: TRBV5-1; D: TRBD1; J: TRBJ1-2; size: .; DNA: TGCGCCAGCAGCTTGGCCGGGACAGGGGGCATCGGCTACACCTTC; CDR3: CASSLAGTGGIGYTF
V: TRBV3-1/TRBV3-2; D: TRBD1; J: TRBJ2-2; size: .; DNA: TGTGCCAGCAGCATACGATCGACAGGGGGGGACACCGGGGAGCTGTTTTTT; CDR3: CASSIRSTGGDTGELFF
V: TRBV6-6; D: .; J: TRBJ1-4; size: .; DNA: TGTGCCAGCAGTCAGTCCGGAGGCGGTGAAAAACTGTTTTTT; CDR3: CASSQSGGGEKLFF
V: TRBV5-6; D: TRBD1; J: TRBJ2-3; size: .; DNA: TGTGCCAGCAGCTTGCGGACAGGAGGCACAGATACGCAGTATTTT; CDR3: CASSLRTGGTDTQYF
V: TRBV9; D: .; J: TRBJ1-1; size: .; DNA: TGTGCCAGCAGCGGGAGGGGGGGCACTGAAGCTTTCTTT; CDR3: CASSGRGGTEAFF
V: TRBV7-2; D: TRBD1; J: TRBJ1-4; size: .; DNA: TGTGCCAGCAGCTCGCCGACAGGGGGTCGTAGTGAAAAACTGTTTTTT; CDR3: CASSSPTGGRSEKLFF
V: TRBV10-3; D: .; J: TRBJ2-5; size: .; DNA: TGTGCCATCAGTGATTACCCCATGACCTCCGGGGAGACCCAGTACTTC; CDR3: CAISDYPMTSGETQYF
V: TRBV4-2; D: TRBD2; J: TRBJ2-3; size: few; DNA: TGTGCCAGCAGCCCCTGGACTAGCGGGGGGAAAGATACGCAGTATTTT; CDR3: CASSPWTSGGKDTQYF
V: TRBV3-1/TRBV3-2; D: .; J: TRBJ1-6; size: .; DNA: TGTGCCAGCAGCCAACAGGGCTCGAGTTCACCCCTCCACTTT; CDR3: CASSQQGSSSPLHF
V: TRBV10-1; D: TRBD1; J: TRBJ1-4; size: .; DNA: TGCGCCAGCAGTGAGTCGACAGGGGCTGAAAAACTGTTTTTT; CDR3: CASSESTGAEKLFF
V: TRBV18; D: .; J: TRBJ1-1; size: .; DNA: TGTGCCAGCTCACCACCCCAGAACACTGAAGCTTTCTTT; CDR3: CASSPPQNTEAFF
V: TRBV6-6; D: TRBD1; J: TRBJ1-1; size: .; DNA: TGTGCCAGCAGTCCCAGAATTAAACAGGGGACTGAAGCTTTCTTT; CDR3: CASSPRIKQGTEAFF
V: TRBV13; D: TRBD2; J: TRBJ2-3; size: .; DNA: TGTGCCAGCAGCTTATACGCACTAGCGGGGGGCGACAGCACAGATACGCAGTATTTT; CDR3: CASSLYALAGGDSTDTQYF
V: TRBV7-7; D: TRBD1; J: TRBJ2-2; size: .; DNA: TGTGCTAGCAGTTCTAACAGGGGCGCCGGGGAGCTGTTTTTT; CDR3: CASSSNRGAGELFF
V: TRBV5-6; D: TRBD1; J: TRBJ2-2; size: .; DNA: TGTGCCAGTTGGACAGGGGTCTACACCGGGGAGCTGTTTTTT; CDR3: CASWTGVYTGELFF
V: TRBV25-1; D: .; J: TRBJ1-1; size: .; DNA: TGTGCCAGCAGTGAATTCGGTGAAGCTTTCTTT; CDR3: CASSEFGEAFF
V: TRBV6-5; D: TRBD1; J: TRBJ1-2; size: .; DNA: TGTGCCAGCAGACGGGGACAGGGGGATGGCTACACCTTC; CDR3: CASRRGQGDGYTF
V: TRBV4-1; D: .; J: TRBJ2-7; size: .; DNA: TGCGCCAGCAGCCAAGATCATGCGGGGTCCGCCTACGAGCAGTACTTC; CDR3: CASSQDHAGSAYEQYF
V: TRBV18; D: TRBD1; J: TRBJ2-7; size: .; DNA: TGTGCCAGCTCACCGACAAACAGGGGTTCCTACGAGCAGTACTTC; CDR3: CASSPTNRGSYEQYF
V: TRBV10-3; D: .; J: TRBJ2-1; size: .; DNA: TGTGCCATCGGACAGCCGAGCTCCTACAATGAGCAGTTCTTC; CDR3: CAIGQPSSYNEQFF
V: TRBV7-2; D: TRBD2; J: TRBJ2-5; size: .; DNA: TGTGCCAGCAGGCGGGGGGGTAACCAAGAGACCCAGTACTTC; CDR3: CASRRGGNQETQYF
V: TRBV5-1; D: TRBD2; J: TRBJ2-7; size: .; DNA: TGCGCCAGCAGCTTGGCCGTGAGGAGACTAGCGGAACCCTACGAGCAGTACTTC; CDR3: CASSLAVRRLAEPYEQYF
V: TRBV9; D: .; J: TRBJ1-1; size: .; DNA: TGTGCCAGCAGCGTAGCTGTCGGAGGGACTGAAGCTTTCTTT; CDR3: CASSVAVGGTEAFF
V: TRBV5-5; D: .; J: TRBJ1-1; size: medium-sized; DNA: TGTGCCAGCAGCTTGGAGTATTCAGGGAGTGGTCGGGAGAAAGCTTTCTTT; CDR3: CASSLEYSGSGREKAFF
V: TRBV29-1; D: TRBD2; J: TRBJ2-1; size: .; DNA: TGCAGCGTTGCCCTTCTAGCGGGGGGCCCCAATGAGCAGTTCTTC; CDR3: CSVALLAGGPNEQFF
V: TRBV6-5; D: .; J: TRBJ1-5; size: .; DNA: TGTGCCAGCAGTTCCAACACTCAGCCCCAGCATTTT; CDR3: CASSSNTQPQHF
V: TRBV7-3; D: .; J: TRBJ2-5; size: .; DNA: TGTGCCAGCAGCCCCCAGGGGCCCCAAGAGACCCAGTACTTC; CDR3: CASSPQGPQETQYF
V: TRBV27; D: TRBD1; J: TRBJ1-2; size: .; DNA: TGTGCCAGCAGTTTAACAGGGGCGAAAACCTATGGCTACACCTTC; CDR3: CASSLTGAKTYGYTF
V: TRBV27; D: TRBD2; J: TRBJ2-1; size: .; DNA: TGTGCCAGCACCTGGGGCGGGGGGGCCCACAATGAGCAGTTCTTC; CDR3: CASTWGGGAHNEQFF
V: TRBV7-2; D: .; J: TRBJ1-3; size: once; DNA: TGTGCCAGCAGCTTTGACGACACCCGAAACACCATATATTTT; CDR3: CASSFDDTRNTIYF
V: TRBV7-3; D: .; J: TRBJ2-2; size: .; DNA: TGTGCCAGCAGCACGCCCGGCGGGGAGCTGTTTTTT; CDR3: CASSTPGGELFF